One and the same sample provided the 25 T cell receptor beta chains below, sequenced in a study of T cells after yellow fever vaccination. Each CDR3 protein is one row after TCRdb ran MiXCR on the 5' RACE reads. The table lists 20,000 to 30,000 distinct CDR3 sequences, 4.5% of them singletons. The source was PBMCs, either bulk or a sorted T-cell subset (CD4+, CD8+, memory, or dextramer-sorted; not recorded which), collected on the day of the yellow fever booster vaccination. The receptors shown here come from a man younger than 30 who received the YFV17D yellow fever vaccine.

Many counts were recorded for this clonotype. The chain is built from TRBV12-3 or TRBV12-4 and TRBJ1-1; D is possibly TRBD1 (5 bases). Trimming shortened V by 4 bases and J by 2 bases, and 11 bases separated the two germline ends. This CDR3 comprises 14 residues. The CDR3 loop is CASSSSDTNTEAFF. The CDR3 DNA is TGTGCCAGCAGTTCCTCGGACACCAACACTGAAGCTTTCTTT.

This chain links TRBV27 with TRBJ1-4, with D maybe TRBD1 (5 bases). The V gene lost 6 bases and the J gene lost 12 bases, with 11 bases spanning the gap. This CDR3 region has 11 residues. CDR1 is MNHEY and CDR2 is SMNVEV in the germline V gene (reference sequence). CDR3 amino acids: CASSPGGELFF. As DNA, the CDR3 is TGTGCCAGCAGCCCCGGGGGGGAACTGTTTTTT.

This clonotype appeared many times. The chain uses TRBV11-2 and TRBJ2-2; 9 bases map to TRBD2. Trimming removed 5 bases from V and 1 base from J; junction bases left unmatched: 5. Germline lookup yields CDR1 SGHAT and CDR2 FQNNGV. This CDR3 comprises 16 residues. CDR3 DNA: TGTGCCAGCAGCAGTAGCGGGGGCCTGAACACCGGGGAGCTGTTTTTT. Translation gives CASSSSGGLNTGELFF.

This clonotype was observed many times. This chain links TRBV5-6 with TRBJ2-3; D might be TRBD2 (5 bases). Trimming removed 4 bases from V and 0 bases from J, with 12 bases in between. In germline, CDR1 is SGHDT, CDR2 YYEEEE. This CDR3 has 15 residues. The CDR3 loop reads CASSIWTSSTDTQYF. CDR3 coding DNA: TGTGCCAGCAGCATCTGGACTTCTAGCACAGATACGCAGTATTTT.

Many counts were recorded for this clonotype. V and J are TRBV20-1 and TRBJ2-1; D is possibly TRBD2 (6 bases). CDR1 is DFQATT, CDR2 SNEGSKA, per germline (reference sequence). This CDR3 has 15 residues. V was shortened by 3 bases and J by 3 bases, with 15 bases between the two germline ends. The CDR3 DNA is TGCAGTGCTAGCCCGCGGGACGGGGTCTACAATGAGCAGTTCTTC. Its protein is CSASPRDGVYNEQFF.

This clonotype was observed at least ten times. The chain links TRBV5-1 to TRBJ2-1, with D maybe TRBD2 (5 bases). Germline V gene sequence: CDR1 SGHRS, CDR2 YFSETQ. Trimming took off 2 bases at V and 2 bases at J, with 11 bases between the two ends. The CDR3 is 15 residues long. CDR3 sequence reads: CASSFGDVTYNEQFF. The CDR3 bases are TGCGCCAGCAGCTTCGGGGATGTGACCTACAATGAGCAGTTCTTC.

This clonotype occurred many times. This chain uses TRBV25-1 with TRBJ2-1; possible D gene TRBD1, 6 bases. Germline values: CDR1 MGHDK, CDR2 SYGVNS. The CDR3 sequence is 15 residues long. V was shortened by 2 bases and J by 5 bases, with 13 bases between the two germline ends. CDR3 DNA: TGTGCCAGCAGTGAAACGGGGACATTCAACAATGAGCAGTTCTTC. As protein: CASSETGTFNNEQFF.

This clonotype came up many times. The chain has TRBV7-9 and TRBJ1-6; TRBD1 aligns across 7 bases. V lost 2 bases and J lost 8; bases outside the gene matches: 0. The CDR3 extends over 13 amino acids. Germline loops: CDR1 SEHNR, CDR2 FQNEAQ (reference sequence). The CDR3 DNA sequence: TGTGCCAGCAGCTTACAGGGGGATTCACCCCTCCACTTT. Amino acid sequence: CASSLQGDSPLHF.

There are many counts of this clonotype. In DNA form, the CDR3 reads TGTGCCAGCAGCCAAATGAGTCGGGAGCAGTACTTC. Protein product: CASSQMSREQYF. J is TRBJ2-7 and V is TRBV14; D unresolved. The CDR3 runs to 12 residues. The germline CDR1 and CDR2 sequences are SGHDN and FVKESK. V was cut by 2 bases and J by 7 bases, with 9 bases left in between.

This clonotype was seen many times. This chain connects TRBV20-1 to TRBJ1-1; D is unresolved. Germline-derived CDR1 and CDR2 are DFQATT and SNEGSKA (reference sequence). Trimming stripped 5 bases from V and 3 bases from J, with 4 bases between. The length of the CDR3 is 10 residues. The CDR3 region has the DNA TGCAGTGCTGGGGACACTGAAGCTTTCTTT. Translation: CSAGDTEAFF.

This clonotype was seen many times. V gene TRBV4-3 combines with J gene TRBJ2-6; D not resolved. The CDR3 covers 16 residues. V lost 0 bases and J lost 0, with 6 bases in between. Germline CDR1 is LGHNA and CDR2 is YSLEER. The DNA for the CDR3 is TGCGCCAGCAGCCAAGATGGAAGCTCTGGGGCCAACGTCCTGACTTTC. It encodes CASSQDGSSGANVLTF.

This clonotype occurred many times. The rearrangement links TRBV6-5 to TRBJ2-5; TRBD2 might be the D (5 bases). Trimming took off 7 bases at V and 5 bases at J, with 32 bases between the two ends. Germline loops: CDR1 MNHEY, CDR2 SVGAGI. The length of the CDR3 is 19 residues. CDR3 bases: TGTGCCAGCACGGACCCTGGTAAGAAGTGGACTCCCGAGGAGGAGACCCAGTACTTC. Amino acid sequence: CASTDPGKKWTPEEETQYF.

This clonotype was seen only a few times. A read error may be the cause here, since a much bigger clone is one base away. The CDR3 nucleotides read TGTGCCAGCAGCTCTCTAACCCAGCACTTC. Its protein is CASSSLTQHF. The chain joins TRBV6-2 or TRBV6-3 to TRBJ2-5; D is unclear. The CDR3 extends over 10 amino acids. Germline V gene lookup returns CDR1 MNHEY and CDR2 SVGEGT.

The sample holds many counts of this clonotype. The V and J genes are TRBV4-2 and TRBJ2-1; TRBD2 agrees at 9 bases. CDR1 is LGHNA and CDR2 is YNFKEQ in the germline V gene. CDR3 length: 16 amino acids. V trimming: 0 bases; J trimming: 2 bases; junction bases outside the gene matches: 2. CDR3 sequence: CASSQDGGGAYNEQFF. The DNA of the CDR3 is TGTGCCAGCAGCCAAGACGGCGGGGGGGCCTACAATGAGCAGTTCTTC.

This clonotype was picked up many times. The genes are TRBV20-1 and TRBJ2-2; TRBD1 matches 8 bases. Trimming removed 0 bases from V and 3 bases from J; junction bases left unmatched: 6. The CDR3 has 16 residues. Germline-derived CDR1 and CDR2 are DFQATT and SNEGSKA (reference sequence). CDR3 nucleotides: TGCAGTGCTAGAGATTTAGGCAGGGGGCACACCGGGGAGCTGTTTTTT. Translation: CSARDLGRGHTGELFF.

This clonotype was seen only a few times. The rearrangement links TRBV14 to TRBJ2-6; no clear D. This CDR3 comprises 15 residues. Germline V gene data show CDR1 as SGHDN and CDR2 as FVKESK. Trimming removed 4 bases from V and 3 bases from J, with 10 bases in between. The CDR3, as DNA: TGTGCCAGCAGCCCGGAGATCTTTGGGGCCAACGTCCTGACTTTC. This encodes CASSPEIFGANVLTF.

This clonotype was counted ten times or more. J is TRBJ2-5 and V is TRBV15; TRBD1 matches 7 bases. CDR1 and CDR2 from the germline V gene are LNHNV and YYDKDF (reference sequence). CDR3 size: 13 residues. The V and J ends lost 8 bases and 0 bases, in that order; junction bases with no gene match: 3. The CDR3 DNA follows: TGTGCCACCGGGGGACAGAACCAAGAGACCCAGTACTTC. It specifies CATGGQNQETQYF.

The table lists this clonotype with many counts. The chain uses TRBV7-2 and TRBJ1-1; D call uncertain. Looked up from germline, CDR1 is SGHTA and CDR2 is FQGNSA. The CDR3 runs to 13 residues. V was shortened by 4 bases and J by 3 bases, with 9 bases between the two germline ends. CDR3 in amino acids: CASSSVGDTEAFF. The CDR3 DNA is TGTGCCAGCAGCTCTGTTGGCGACACTGAAGCTTTCTTT.

This clonotype was seen repeatedly, ten times or more. The CDR3 here is CSARAGNQPQHF. The CDR3 nucleotides read TGCAGTGCTAGAGCGGGGAATCAGCCCCAGCATTTT. The chain joins TRBV20-1 to TRBJ1-5; the D is unclear. Germline loops: CDR1 DFQATT, CDR2 SNEGSKA (reference sequence). The V and J ends lost 1 base and 4 bases respectively, with 5 bases between them. The CDR3 runs 12 residues.

At least ten counts were recorded for this clonotype. This chain uses TRBV9 with TRBJ2-1; tentative D call: TRBD1 (6 bases). Germline CDR1 is SGDLS and CDR2 is YYNGEE. Trimming pared 0 bases from V and 11 bases from J, leaving 12 bases between. The CDR3 has 13 residues. The CDR3 coding sequence is TGTGCCAGCAGCGTAGAATTCCAGGGGCAGCAGTTCTTC. Translating it yields CASSVEFQGQQFF.

This clonotype was counted ten times or more. V is TRBV5-5 and J is TRBJ2-5, with 8 bases that match TRBD1. The CDR3 totals 14 residues. Germline V lookup: CDR1 SGHKS, CDR2 YYEKEE (reference sequence). V was pared by 1 base and J by 5 bases, with 4 bases of the junction left unmatched. In DNA, the CDR3 is TGTGCCAGCAGCTTGACAGGGGGGTGGGAGACCCAGTACTTC. It codes for CASSLTGGWETQYF.

Ten or more counts support this clonotype. The J gene is TRBJ2-1, the V gene TRBV12-3 or TRBV12-4, with D perhaps matching TRBD1 (6 bases). The CDR3 is 14 residues long. Trimming stripped 6 bases from V and 6 bases from J, with 15 bases between. The chain's CDR3 is CASSPDGGRNEQFF. For the CDR3, the DNA is TGTGCCAGCAGCCCCGATGGGGGCCGCAATGAGCAGTTCTTC.

This clonotype came up many times. The chain employs TRBV21-1 and TRBJ1-4; the listed D gene, TRBD1, was not tested against the DNA. TRBV21-1 is marked as a pseudogene. The CDR3 loop spans 17 amino acids. CDR3 in amino acids: CASSKKNPGQLNEKLFF. The CDR3 DNA reads TGTGCCAGCAGCAAAAAAAACCCGGGACAGCTTAATGAAAAACTGTTTTTT.

This clonotype was observed many times. CDR3 in DNA: TGTGCCAGCAGTTTTCGGGGACAGGGGGCTGAAGCTTTCTTT. The encoded protein is CASSFRGQGAEAFF. The gene calls are TRBV12-3 or TRBV12-4 and TRBJ1-1, with 11 positions matching TRBD1. The junction had 3 bases not matched to a gene; V was cut back by 3 bases and J by 6 bases. The CDR3 runs to 14 residues.

The rearrangement uses TRBV5-5 and TRBJ2-1; 11 bases are shared with TRBD2. The length of the CDR3 is 16 residues. With 4 bases clipped from V and 3 bases from J, the junction kept 6 bases outside the gene matches. CDR1 is SGHKS and CDR2 is YYEKEE in the germline V gene (reference sequence). The CDR3 nucleotides are TGTGCCAGCAGCCCCATAGCGGGGGGGAACTACAATGAGCAGTTCTTC. Its protein product is CASSPIAGGNYNEQFF.